Below, 11 T cell receptor beta chains from the same sample are listed, as sequenced in a study of technical replicates of blood from a handful of donors. The assay was immunoSEQ multiplex PCR, and TCRdb's table has in-frame clones only and misses some. Among tens of thousands of clones listed, 94% were seen once. Input material: T cells isolated from PBMCs. The receptors derive from a human donor in good health.

The rearrangement links TRBV2 to TRBJ1-2, with D perhaps matching TRBD1 (6 bases). Looked up from germline, CDR1 is SNHLY and CDR2 is FYNNEI. The V end was cut by 4 bases, the J end by 4 bases, with 10 bases between. The CDR3 is 13 amino acids. The CDR3: CASSGRDIYGYTF. In nucleotides, the CDR3 is TGTGCCAGCAGTGGTCGGGACATCTATGGCTACACCTTC. Full variable domain (rest looked up from reference TRBV2 and TRBJ1-2): EPEVTQTPSHQVTQMGQEVILRCVPISNHLYFYWYRQILGQKVEFLVSFYNNEISEKSEIFDDQFSVERPDGSNFTLKIRSTKLEDSAMYFCASSGRDIYGYTFGSGTRLTVV.

J is TRBJ1-1 and V is TRBV2; D ambiguous. V gave up 4 bases and J gave up 7 bases, with 22 bases separating them. Germline CDR1 and CDR2: SNHLY and FYNNEI. CDR3 length equals 16 residues. The CDR3 loop is CASSATLGSLAGEAFF. Here the CDR3 DNA reads TGTGCCAGCAGTGCCACCTTAGGCTCGCTGGCGGGTGAAGCTTTCTTT.

The rearrangement uses TRBV10-1 and TRBJ2-3; D is ambiguous. Trimming cost V 6 bases and J 5 bases, with 9 bases left between them. CDR1 WNHNN and CDR2 SYGVQD come from the germline V gene (reference sequence). CDR3 length equals 12 residues. The CDR3 DNA is TGCGCCAGCAGCCTGTCGGGAGATACGCAGTATTTT. Its protein is CASSLSGDTQYF.

The chain uses TRBV6-1 and TRBJ1-2; weak D call: TRBD1 (6 bases). V lost 5 bases, J lost 3 bases, and 13 bases lay in between. The CDR3 length is 14 residues. Germline CDR1 and CDR2: MNHNS and SASEGT. CDR3 loop: CASSPRGGDYGYTF. The CDR3 DNA sequence: TGTGCCAGCAGTCCAAGGGGGGGGGACTATGGCTACACCTTC.

V usage is TRBV7-3 and J usage is TRBJ2-3; 9 positions match TRBD2. V shed 5 bases, J shed 3 bases, and the junction held 6 bases outside the gene matches. This CDR3 is built from 15 residues. CDR1 and CDR2 (germline): SGHTA, FQGTGA. CDR3 DNA sequence: TGTGCCAGCAGCAAACTAGCGGGCCCGACAGATACGCAGTATTTT. It is translated as CASSKLAGPTDTQYF.

V usage is TRBV5-1 and J usage is TRBJ1-1, with a possible D match to TRBD1 (6 bases). In germline, CDR1 is SGHRS, CDR2 YFSETQ. Deletions cut 0 bases from V and 0 bases from J, with 9 bases between. The CDR3 runs to 15 residues. The CDR3 loop reads CASSLDRELNTEAFF. As DNA, the CDR3 is TGCGCCAGCAGCTTGGACAGGGAACTGAACACTGAAGCTTTCTTT.

The rearrangement joins TRBV27 to TRBJ1-1; the D is unclear. The V gene's germline CDR1 is MNHEY and CDR2 SMNVEV (reference sequence). CDR3 length equals 13 residues. V was shortened by 6 bases and J by 6 bases, with 14 bases between the two germline ends. In DNA, the CDR3 is TGTGCCAGCAGAGGAATCACTAGGGCTGAAGCTTTCTTT. It specifies CASRGITRAEAFF.

V is TRBV27 and J is TRBJ2-7, with 9 bases identical to TRBD1. CDR1 is MNHEY and CDR2 is SMNVEV in the germline V gene (reference sequence). J lost 6 bases, V lost 6 bases, and 9 bases had no gene match. CDR3 length: 14 residues. The CDR3 nucleotides read TGTGCCAGCAGCTATTTCCCGACAGGGGGCGAGCAGTACTTC. It yields the protein CASSYFPTGGEQYF.

This chain uses TRBV5-1 with TRBJ2-1, with 10 bases matching TRBD2. The trim removed 5 bases at V and 1 base at J, leaving 6 bases unmatched. The germline gives CDR1 SGHRS, CDR2 YFSETQ. The CDR3 has 16 amino acids. In DNA form, the CDR3 reads TGCGCCAGCAGGGCCGGGACTAGCGAGTCCTACAATGAGCAGTTCTTC. This gives the protein CASRAGTSESYNEQFF.

This chain connects TRBV7-2 to TRBJ2-1; D uncertain. The CDR3 covers 15 residues. Germline V gives CDR1 SGHTA, CDR2 FQGNSA. V was cut by 2 bases and J by 4 bases, with 12 bases left in between. The CDR3 sequence is CASSLIADNYNEQFF. In nucleotides, the CDR3 is TGTGCCAGCAGCTTAATTGCGGATAATTACAATGAGCAGTTCTTC.

CDR3 sequence reads: CASSGRPSTDTQYF. The CDR3 DNA follows: TGTGCCAGCAGCGGGAGACCTTCCACAGATACGCAGTATTTT. The chain combines TRBV7-9 with TRBJ2-3; TRBD2 might be the D (5 bases). Trimming cost V 5 bases and J 2 bases, with 11 bases left between them. CDR3 size: 14 residues. The germline gives CDR1 SEHNR, CDR2 FQNEAQ (reference sequence).